This TCR beta chain came from a study of blood T cells in healthy people across ages (dated by TCRdb to the mid-2010s). Notes on the research overall: In model experiments, roughly one uniquely barcoded TCR beta cDNA molecule per two T cells was captured by template switching. The study measured age-related changes in TCR beta repertoire diversity using deep sequencing normalized with unique cDNA molecular identifiers. Donors were grouped into four age groups: young (average roughly 17 years), middle-aged (roughly 38), aged (62) and long-lived (around 82). Donors of different ages were randomly distributed across sequencing lanes to avoid experimental bias. For two donors (one aged 18 to 29 and one aged 80 or older), the study analyzed two additional independent replicas of 1 million unique cDNA reads from the same blood draw.

As to this clonotype: Its antigen remains unidentified. No base quality information exists; no much larger clone differs at one position.

According to the germline V gene, CDR1 reads MGHRA and CDR2 reads YSYEKL. Including cysteine and phenylalanine, the CDR3 has 14 amino acids. Only CDR3 DNA is held: 42 bases, read in frame from base 1. V is shortened by 4 bases, J by 6 bases, and the region joining them spans 16 bases. The library was built by means of 5' RACE. The sample was run on an Illumina HiSeq 2500. The second PCR ran for about 6 to 11 cycles and used a J-beta primer mix along with a sample-barcoded 5' primer. A unique molecular identifier was introduced onto each TCR beta cDNA molecule by a template-switch 5' adaptor carrying 12 random nucleotides. Each sample yielded at least 3 million CDR3-containing paired-end reads. First-strand cDNA was synthesized from all RNA with the Mint cDNA synthesis kit, primed by a TRBC-specific oligonucleotide. All cDNA was treated with uracil-DNA glycosylase and then went through a first 18-cycle PCR with the universal primers M1SS and BC2_uni_R. In the source study's methods: For normalization, 1 million high-quality reads were randomly selected from each sample, with every read carrying a distinct molecular identifier. Instead of being binned into consensus sequences, reads with shared molecular identifiers were discarded. MiTCR, with a Q25 quality threshold and the strictest error-elimination algorithm, was used for CDR3 identification, clonotype clustering and error correction. Lower-bound total TCR beta diversity was estimated with a nonparametric unseen species model using Euler transformation. The public reads were run again by TCRdb, first through fastp at Q25 and then through MiXCR, and only productive beta chains were kept. A single entry per CDR3 protein holds the most common genes and DNA from its merged rows. The authors' filters were not applied to this entry. The sample yields 600,000 to 850,000 distinct CDR3 sequences; 35% to 45% were counted once. The ten most abundant clones make up approximately 22% of the sample.

Results and caveats for the whole study, not just this receptor: Observed TCR beta diversity per million T cells fell roughly linearly with age, and a significant reduction was already apparent by age around 39. The percentage of naive T cells measured by flow cytometry correlated strongly with observed TCR beta diversity. Compared with the aged group, more naive CD4+ T cells, fewer expanded clones and increased TCR diversity were shown by the long-lived group, suggesting age selection. Because the CMV infection status of the donors was unknown, age-related changes in expanded clonotypes may potentially have been confounded. Conclusive comparison of naive and antigen-experienced compartments was prevented by the profiling of bulk unsorted PBMCs. Total diversity estimates from one million sequenced T cells were considered lower bounds and underestimates.

Donors were roughly 40 systemically healthy Caucasian individuals from Russia aged 6 to 90 years. Approximately 9.7 milliliters of peripheral blood were drawn from each donor into EDTA-treated Vacutainer tubes. Ficoll-Paque density-gradient centrifugation was used to isolate PBMCs, with at least 7 million obtained per sample. Total RNA was extracted from PBMCs with Trizol reagent, with at least 6 micrograms obtained per sample. For every donor, flow cytometry on a PBMC aliquot measured the percentage of naive CD45RAhigh/CD27high T cells. Sequenced material: blood. Recombination linked TRBV4-1 to TRBJ2-7; TRBD1 is a weak D gene call, 5 bases matching. The receptor's source is a woman aged 55-70 years in good health. The CDR3 loop reads CASSPATKGREQYF. The bases read TGCGCCAGCAGCCCCGCGACCAAGGGGCGCGAGCAGTACTTC.